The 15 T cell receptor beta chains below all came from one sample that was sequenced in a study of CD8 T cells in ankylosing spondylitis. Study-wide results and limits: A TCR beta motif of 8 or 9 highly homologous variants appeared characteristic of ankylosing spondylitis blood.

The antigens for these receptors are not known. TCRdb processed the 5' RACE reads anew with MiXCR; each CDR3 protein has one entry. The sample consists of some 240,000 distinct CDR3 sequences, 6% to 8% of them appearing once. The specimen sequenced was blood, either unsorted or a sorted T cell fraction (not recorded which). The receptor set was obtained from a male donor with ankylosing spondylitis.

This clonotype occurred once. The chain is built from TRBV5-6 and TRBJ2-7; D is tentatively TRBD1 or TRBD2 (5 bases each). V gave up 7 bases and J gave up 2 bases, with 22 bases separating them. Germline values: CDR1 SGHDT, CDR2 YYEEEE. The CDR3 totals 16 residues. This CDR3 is CASGPRAGTYAYEQYF. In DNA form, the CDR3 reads TGTGCCAGCGGCCCCCGGGCCGGGACGTATGCCTACGAGCAGTACTTC.

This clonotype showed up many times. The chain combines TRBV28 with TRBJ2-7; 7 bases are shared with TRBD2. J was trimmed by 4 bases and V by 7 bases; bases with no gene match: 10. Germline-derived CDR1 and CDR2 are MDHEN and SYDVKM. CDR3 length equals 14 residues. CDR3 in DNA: TGTGCCAGCACACCAACGGGGGGAGGGTACGAGCAGTACTTC. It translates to CASTPTGGGYEQYF.

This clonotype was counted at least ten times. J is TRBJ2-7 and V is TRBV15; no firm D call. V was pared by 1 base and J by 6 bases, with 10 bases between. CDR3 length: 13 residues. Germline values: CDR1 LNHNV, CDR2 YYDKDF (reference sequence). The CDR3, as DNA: TGTGCCACCAGCAGAGGTGGGGTACGCGAGCAGTACTTC. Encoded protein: CATSRGGVREQYF. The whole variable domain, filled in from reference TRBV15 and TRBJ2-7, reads DAMVIQNPRYQVTQFGKPVTLSCSQTLNHNVMYWYQQKSSQAPKLLFHYYDKDFNNEADTPDNFQSRRPNTSFCFLDIRSPGLGDTAMYLCATSRGGVREQYFGPGTRLTVT.

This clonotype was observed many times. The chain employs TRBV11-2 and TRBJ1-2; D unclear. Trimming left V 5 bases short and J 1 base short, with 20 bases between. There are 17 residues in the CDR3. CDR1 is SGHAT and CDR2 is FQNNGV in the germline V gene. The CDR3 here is CASSGLPGRWNNYGYTF. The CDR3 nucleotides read TGTGCCAGCAGCGGACTCCCTGGACGGTGGAATAACTATGGCTACACCTTC.

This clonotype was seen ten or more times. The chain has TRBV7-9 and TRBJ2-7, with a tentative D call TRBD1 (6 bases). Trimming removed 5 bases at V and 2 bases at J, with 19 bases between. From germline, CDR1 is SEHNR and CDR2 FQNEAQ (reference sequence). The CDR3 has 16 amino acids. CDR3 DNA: TGTGCCAGCAGCCCAGGTCAAGGGGGATTAACCTACGAGCAGTACTTC. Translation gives CASSPGQGGLTYEQYF.

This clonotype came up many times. CDR3 region: CASSGAGRRPYWYEAFF. The CDR3 coding sequence is TGTGCCAGCAGTGGGGCGGGGCGCAGGCCCTATTGGTATGAAGCTTTCTTT. The J gene is TRBJ1-1, the V gene TRBV2, with D possibly matching TRBD1 (5 bases). The CDR3 loop spans 17 amino acids. Germline V gene data show CDR1 as SNHLY and CDR2 as FYNNEI. With 4 bases removed from V and 7 bases from J, the gap between germline ends came to 25 bases.

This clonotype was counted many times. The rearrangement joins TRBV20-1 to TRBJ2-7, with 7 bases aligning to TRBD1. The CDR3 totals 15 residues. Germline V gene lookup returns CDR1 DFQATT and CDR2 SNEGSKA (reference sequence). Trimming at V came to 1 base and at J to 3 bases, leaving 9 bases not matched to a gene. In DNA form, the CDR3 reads TGCAGTGCTAGAGGTCGAGAGGGGGCGGTCTACGAGCAGTACTTC. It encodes CSARGREGAVYEQYF.

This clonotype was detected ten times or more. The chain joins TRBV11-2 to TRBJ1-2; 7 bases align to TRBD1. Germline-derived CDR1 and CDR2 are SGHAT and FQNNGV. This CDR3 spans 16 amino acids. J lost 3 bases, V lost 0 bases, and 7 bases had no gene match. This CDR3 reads CASSLDPRDRYYGYTF. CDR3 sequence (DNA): TGTGCCAGCAGCTTAGATCCCCGGGACAGATACTATGGCTACACCTTC.

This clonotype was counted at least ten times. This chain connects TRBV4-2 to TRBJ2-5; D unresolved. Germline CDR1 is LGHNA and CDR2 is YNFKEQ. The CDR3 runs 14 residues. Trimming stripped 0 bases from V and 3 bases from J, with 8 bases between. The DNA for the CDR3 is TGTGCCAGCAGCCAAGACCTCCGTAAAGAGACCCAGTACTTC. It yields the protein CASSQDLRKETQYF.

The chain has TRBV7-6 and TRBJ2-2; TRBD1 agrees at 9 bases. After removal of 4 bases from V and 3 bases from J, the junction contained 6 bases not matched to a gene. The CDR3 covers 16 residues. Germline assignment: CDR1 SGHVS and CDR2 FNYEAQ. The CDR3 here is CASSYNRGRDTGELFF. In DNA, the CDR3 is TGTGCCAGCAGCTACAACAGGGGGCGTGACACCGGGGAGCTGTTTTTT.

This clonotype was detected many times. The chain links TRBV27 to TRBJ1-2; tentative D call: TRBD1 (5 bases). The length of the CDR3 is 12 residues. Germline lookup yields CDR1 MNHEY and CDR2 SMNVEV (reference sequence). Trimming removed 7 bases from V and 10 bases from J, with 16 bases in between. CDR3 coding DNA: TGTGCCAGCACCACTTCGGGAGGGGTCTACACCTTC. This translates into CASTTSGGVYTF.

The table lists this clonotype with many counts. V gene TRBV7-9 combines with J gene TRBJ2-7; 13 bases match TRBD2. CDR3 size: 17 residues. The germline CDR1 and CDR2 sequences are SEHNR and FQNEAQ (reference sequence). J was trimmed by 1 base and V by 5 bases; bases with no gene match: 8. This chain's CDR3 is CASSPRTSGSTSYEQYF. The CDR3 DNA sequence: TGTGCCAGCAGCCCCCGGACTAGCGGGAGTACGTCCTACGAGCAGTACTTC.

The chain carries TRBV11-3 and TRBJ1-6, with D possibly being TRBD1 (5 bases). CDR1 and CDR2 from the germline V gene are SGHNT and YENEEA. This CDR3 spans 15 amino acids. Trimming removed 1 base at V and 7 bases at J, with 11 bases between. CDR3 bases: TGTGCCAGCAGCTTAGTCTGGCGGGGGAATTCACCCCTCCACTTT. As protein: CASSLVWRGNSPLHF.

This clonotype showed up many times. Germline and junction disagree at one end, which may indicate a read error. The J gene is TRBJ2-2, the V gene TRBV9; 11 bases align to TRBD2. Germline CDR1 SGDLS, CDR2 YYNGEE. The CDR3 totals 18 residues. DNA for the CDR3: TGTGCCAGCAGCCCCAGCCCGGGACTAGCGGTTAACAGCGGGGAGCTGTTTTTT. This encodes CASSPSPGLAVNSGELFF.

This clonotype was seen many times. The CDR3 bases are TGTGCCAGCAGCTCCGCAGGTTATAGCAATCAGCCCCAGCATTTT. This encodes CASSSAGYSNQPQHF. The chain recombines TRBV5-6 with TRBJ1-5; D remains unclear. The V and J ends lost 3 bases and 0 bases respectively, with 10 bases between them. The CDR3 is 15 residues long. Germline V gene data show CDR1 as SGHDT and CDR2 as YYEEEE.